The present entry profiles one TCR beta chain with its context. The PCR ran on 60 Vbeta and 13 Jbeta primers. Profiled with immunoSEQ multiplex PCR; TCRdb holds only in-frame clones, not every one. The table lists around 40,000 clones, 68% of them singletons. The entry originates in a study of cytomegalovirus exposure and HLA in healthy donors. The V and J ends lost 4 bases and 2 bases, in that order; junction bases with no gene match: 8. This CDR3 has 15 amino acids. Germline V gives CDR1 GTSNPN, CDR2 SVGIG (reference sequence). The chain uses TRBV30 and TRBJ2-3; 8 bases line up with TRBD1. This sequence was found in a man aged 40-49 years in good health and CMV-seronegative. Sequenced: PBMCs. CDR3 protein: CAWIQTGDFTDTQYF. DNA for the CDR3: TGTGCCTGGATACAGACAGGGGACTTCACAGATACGCAGTATTTT.